What follows are 10 T cell receptor beta chains derived from one specimen sequenced in a study of cytomegalovirus exposure and HLA in healthy donors. Primers included in the PCR were 60 Vbeta and 13 Jbeta primers. Sequenced by immunoSEQ multiplex PCR; TCRdb stores in-frame clones only, minus some. The repertoire consists of 100,000 to 150,000 clones, with approximately 10% occurring once and the leading ten covering 4.6%. The specimen was PBMCs. The source of these receptors is a woman aged 18 to 35 in good health and CMV-seropositive.

DNA for the CDR3: TGCGCCAGCAGCCAAGCTGTAACAGTTGGGCCGCCGGGGGGCAATCAGCCCCAGCATTTT. This codes for CASSQAVTVGPPGGNQPQHF. The chain recombines TRBV4-1 with TRBJ1-5, with a weak D call TRBD1 (5 bases). The CDR3 spans 20 residues. V lost 1 base, J lost 2 bases, and 24 bases lay in between. CDR1 and CDR2 (germline): MGHRA, YSYEKL.

There are a few counts of this clone. V and J are TRBV21-1 and TRBJ2-7; TRBD2 was called by the table and not checked on the DNA. TRBV21-1 counts as a pseudogene. The CDR3 is 15 residues long. CDR3 region: CASSKKTDPCYEQYF. Written as DNA, the CDR3 is TGTGCCAGCAGCAAAAAAACTGATCCATGCTACGAGCAGTACTTC.

This clone was seen a handful of times. V gene TRBV4-1 combines with J gene TRBJ1-2, with 7 bases aligning to TRBD1. V gave up 2 bases and J gave up 6 bases; unmatched junction bases: 9. Germline CDR1 and CDR2: MGHRA and YSYEKL. The CDR3 consists of 15 residues. In DNA, the CDR3 is TGCGCCAGCAGCCAATCCACAGGGGACGTGAATGGCTACACCTTC. Amino acids: CASSQSTGDVNGYTF.

The chain is built from TRBV11-3 and TRBJ1-2, with D unresolved. Germline lookup yields CDR1 SGHNT and CDR2 YENEEA. The CDR3 covers 12 residues. V lost 5 bases to trimming and J lost 6 bases, with 10 bases between them. The CDR3 sequence is CASSPLLDGYTF. For the CDR3, the DNA is TGTGCCAGCAGCCCCCTATTGGATGGCTACACCTTC. Based on the CDR3 plus reference TRBV11-3 and TRBJ1-2, the full variable domain is EAGVVQSPRYKIIEKKQPVAFWCNPISGHNTLYWYLQNLGQGPELLIRYENEEAVDDSQLPKDRFSAERLKGVDSTLKIQPAELGDSAVYLCASSPLLDGYTFGSGTRLTVV.

The chain uses TRBV30 and TRBJ2-3, with 11 bases identical to TRBD2. The V segment lost 8 bases and the J segment 0 bases; nucleotides outside the gene matches: 4. CDR3 length: 14 amino acids. CDR1 and CDR2 from the germline V gene are GTSNPN and SVGIG (reference sequence). The CDR3 here is CAGRLAGSTDTQYF. DNA of the CDR3: TGTGCCGGAAGACTAGCGGGAAGCACAGATACGCAGTATTTT.

The CDR3: CASSSNTGGFGELFF. CDR3 bases: TGCGCCAGCAGCTCAAATACAGGGGGATTCGGGGAGCTGTTTTTT. This sequence joins TRBV5-1 and TRBJ2-2; 8 bases agree with TRBD1. There are 15 residues in the CDR3. Germline V CDR1 and CDR2: SGHRS, YFSETQ. The V gene end was trimmed by 3 bases and the J gene end by 7 bases; junction bases not matched to a gene: 8. Full variable domain (missing parts from reference TRBV5-1 and TRBJ2-2): KAGVTQTPRYLIKTRGQQVTLSCSPISGHRSVSWYQQTPGQGLQFLFEYFSETQRNKGNFPGRFSGRQFSNSRSEMNVSTLELGDSALYLCASSSNTGGFGELFFGEGSRLTVL.

V and J are TRBV19 and TRBJ1-4, with no clear D. CDR1 is LNHDA and CDR2 is SQIVND in the germline V gene (reference sequence). V was shortened by 6 bases and J by 0 bases, with 11 bases between the two germline ends. This CDR3 contains 15 residues. The CDR3 DNA sequence: TGTGCCAGTAGGGGTGGAGCGACAACTAATGAAAAACTGTTTTTT. Its protein is CASRGGATTNEKLFF.

This chain links TRBV6-1 with TRBJ1-6; D is perhaps TRBD1 (5 bases). V lost 0 bases and J 10 bases, leaving 16 bases between the germline ends. The length of the CDR3 is 16 residues. CDR1 is MNHNS and CDR2 is SASEGT in the germline V gene. Here the CDR3 reads CASSEAWGGGKSPLHF. The CDR3 DNA follows: TGTGCCAGCAGTGAAGCATGGGGGGGTGGCAAGTCACCCCTCCACTTT.

V gene TRBV5-1 combines with J gene TRBJ2-7, with D possibly TRBD1 on 6 matching bases. The CDR3 extends over 16 amino acids. CDR1 and CDR2 from the germline V gene are SGHRS and YFSETQ. With 3 bases removed from V and 4 bases from J, the gap between germline ends came to 20 bases. The chain's CDR3 is CASSSQDRSHLYEQYF. The CDR3 DNA follows: TGCGCCAGCAGCTCGCAGGACAGAAGTCATCTTTACGAGCAGTACTTC.

The genes are TRBV5-1 and TRBJ2-7, with D possibly TRBD2 on 7 matching bases. Deletions cut 4 bases from V and 4 bases from J, with 18 bases between. The CDR3 has 15 amino acids. The germline gives CDR1 SGHRS, CDR2 YFSETQ. The CDR3 nucleotides read TGCGCCAGCAGCCTGGAGGGCAGGGGACTATACGAGCAGTACTTC. Translation: CASSLEGRGLYEQYF.